The clone carrying this T cell receptor (beta chain) was seen a few times. The antigen remains undetermined. The entry originates in a study of identical twins. Points from the study as a whole: Abundant beta clonotypes from cord blood had fewer insertions, unlike memory repertoires, which showed none. The study based its conclusions on cross-sectional statistical analysis and did not follow the same donors.

TCRdb independently ran MiXCR on the 5' RACE reads; one entry per CDR3 protein. The sample includes 460,000 or so distinct CDR3 sequences, 12% to 15% of them seen just once. Germline V gene data show CDR1 as ENHRY and CDR2 as SYGVKD. The V end lost 5 bases, the J end lost 5 bases, and 10 bases lay between the germline ends. This CDR3 spans 12 amino acids. This sample also belongs to another study, concerning yellow fever vaccine responses in identical twins.

The material sequenced was CD4+ T cells sorted from blood. This rearrangement joins TRBV10-3 to TRBJ2-7, with D uncertain. This TCR was recovered from a woman under 30 in good health. CDR3 in amino acids: CAISINRNEQYF. The CDR3 DNA reads as TGTGCCATCAGTATTAATAGAAACGAGCAGTACTTC.